These 26 T cell receptor beta chains originate from one sample sequenced in a study of regulatory T cells in long-lasting Graves disease. Time point here: newly diagnosed GD, antithyroid drugs for less than 3 months. From PBMCs, RNA was extracted and then used to make the TCR library. The authors built TCR beta libraries using iRepertoire HTBI primers and Arm-PCR of CDR3 regions. TCRdb analysed the multiplex PCR reads with MiXCR anew, one entry per CDR3 protein. The top ten hold around 18% of the sample, which has under 800,000 distinct CDR3 sequences, roughly 15% seen once. The data were also submitted as part of a second study, on T cells in Graves' hyperthyroidism and ophthalmopathy.

Source: peripheral blood mononuclear cells (PBMCs), taken at new diagnosis, from a patient treated with antithyroid drugs. The receptors here all came from a woman in her twenties or thirties with Graves disease.

This clonotype was detected many times. J is TRBJ2-3 and V is TRBV7-9, with unresolved D. The CDR3 covers 16 residues. V was cut by 0 bases and J by 1 base, with 11 bases left in between. The germline V gene encodes CDR1 SEHNR and CDR2 FQNEAQ (reference sequence). The CDR3 protein is CASSLAAAPGTDTQYF. CDR3 sequence (DNA): TGTGCCAGCAGCTTAGCGGCCGCCCCGGGCACAGATACGCAGTATTTT.

This chain joins TRBV29-1 and TRBJ1-4; perhaps TRBD1 as D (5 bases). This CDR3 has 12 amino acids. The V and J ends lost 7 bases and 5 bases respectively, with 11 bases between them. In germline, CDR1 is SQVTM, CDR2 ANQGSEA. The CDR3 spells CSARDGNEKLFF. Here the CDR3 DNA reads TGCAGCGCCCGGGACGGAAATGAAAAACTGTTTTTT.

The chain is built from TRBV10-3 and TRBJ2-7; maybe TRBD1 (6 bases). V was trimmed by 6 bases and J by 5 bases, leaving 17 bases between them. The CDR3 spans 14 residues. In germline, CDR1 is ENHRY, CDR2 SYGVKD. The CDR3 DNA reads TGTGCCATCAGAACAGGGTCTGTTCAGAACGAGCAGTACTTC. Its protein is CAIRTGSVQNEQYF.

The V gene is TRBV28, the J gene TRBJ2-5; D remains ambiguous. V was trimmed by 4 bases and J by 0 bases, leaving 9 bases between them. Germline V gives CDR1 MDHEN, CDR2 SYDVKM. The CDR3 runs 14 residues. The CDR3 DNA is TGTGCCAGCAGTTCCCCCCCAAACCAAGAGACCCAGTACTTC. Translation gives CASSSPPNQETQYF. Using reference TRBV28 and TRBJ2-5 for the parts outside the CDR3, the full variable domain is DVKVTQSSRYLVKRTGEKVFLECVQDMDHENMFWYRQDPGLGLRLIYFSYDVKMKEKGDIPEGYSVSREKKERFSLILESASTNQTSMYLCASSSPPNQETQYFGPGTRLLVL.

The chain recombines TRBV27 with TRBJ2-5, with 7 bases lining up with TRBD2. This CDR3 contains 14 residues. CDR1 and CDR2 from the germline V gene are MNHEY and SMNVEV (reference sequence). The ends lost 5 bases at V and 5 bases at J; junction bases unmatched: 8. CDR3 in DNA: TGTGCCAGCAGTCTTAAAGCGGGGTGGGAGACCCAGTACTTC. The encoded protein is CASSLKAGWETQYF.

This clonotype occurred many times. The V and J genes are TRBV29-1 and TRBJ2-3; the D gene is possibly TRBD2 (5 bases). Trimming left V 0 bases short and J 6 bases short, with 16 bases between. This CDR3 spans 15 amino acids. CDR1 and CDR2 (germline): SQVTM, ANQGSEA. CDR3 loop: CSVEDRVRSGDTQYF. As DNA, the CDR3 is TGCAGCGTTGAAGATCGAGTCCGTTCGGGGGATACGCAGTATTTT.

This clonotype came up many times. The chain has TRBV20-1 and TRBJ2-6; D not certain. The V gene lost 3 bases and the J gene lost 5 bases, with 11 bases spanning the gap. The CDR3 has 14 residues. CDR1 is DFQATT, CDR2 SNEGSKA, per germline (reference sequence). The CDR3 reads CSARGQLRANVLTF. The CDR3 DNA sequence: TGCAGTGCTAGGGGTCAGCTGAGGGCCAACGTCCTGACTTTC.

Ten or more counts support this clonotype. This chain links TRBV28 with TRBJ2-1; a weak D match, TRBD2 (5 bases). This CDR3 region has 14 residues. Germline V gene lookup returns CDR1 MDHEN and CDR2 SYDVKM. V was pared by 4 bases and J by 0 bases, with 7 bases between. DNA for the CDR3: TGTGCCAGCAGTTATGGACTCTCCTACAATGAGCAGTTCTTC. Protein: CASSYGLSYNEQFF.

This clonotype was found many times. V usage is TRBV7-9 and J usage is TRBJ2-4; no reliable D call. V lost 3 bases to trimming and J lost 4 bases, with 10 bases between them. The CDR3 covers 14 residues. Germline CDR1 and CDR2: SEHNR and FQNEAQ (reference sequence). CDR3 residues: CASSFFASKNIQYF. CDR3 coding DNA: TGTGCCAGCAGCTTTTTCGCCAGTAAAAACATTCAGTACTTC.

This clonotype came up many times. The genes are TRBV2 and TRBJ1-1, with D possibly matching TRBD1 (5 bases). The CDR3 is made up of 14 amino acids. V was cut by 1 base and J by 5 bases, with 11 bases left in between. Germline V gene lookup returns CDR1 SNHLY and CDR2 FYNNEI. The CDR3 protein is CASSEEAGLTEAFF. The DNA of the CDR3 is TGTGCCAGCAGTGAAGAGGCAGGGCTGACTGAAGCTTTCTTT.

The chain links TRBV14 to TRBJ1-4; D unresolved. Trimming cost V 4 bases and J 7 bases, with 16 bases left between them. Looked up from germline, CDR1 is SGHDN and CDR2 is FVKESK. The CDR3 has 15 amino acids. CDR3 amino acids: CASSLRTVGSEKLFF. CDR3 sequence (DNA): TGTGCCAGCAGCCTTCGGACGGTGGGGAGTGAAAAACTGTTTTTT.

This clonotype appeared many times. The chain carries TRBV20-1 and TRBJ2-3, with D tentatively TRBD2 (6 bases). V was shortened by 5 bases and J by 6 bases, with 15 bases between the two germline ends. Germline CDR1 and CDR2: DFQATT and SNEGSKA (reference sequence). The CDR3 totals 13 residues. The CDR3 is CSAHGASEDTQYF. For the CDR3, the DNA is TGCAGTGCTCATGGGGCTAGCGAGGATACGCAGTATTTT.

This clonotype was seen a handful of times. This sequence joins TRBV7-9 and TRBJ2-2, with TRBD2 identical over 11 bases. This CDR3 has 16 amino acids. Germline CDR1 reads SEHNR; CDR2 reads FQNEAQ (reference sequence). After removal of 3 bases from V and 2 bases from J, the junction contained 2 bases not matched to a gene. In DNA form, the CDR3 reads TGTGCCAGCAGCTTGACTAGCGGGATAAACACCGGGGAGCTGTTTTTT. It codes for CASSLTSGINTGELFF.

This clonotype was recorded a few times. The rearrangement uses TRBV7-6 and TRBJ2-3; D call uncertain. CDR3 length: 15 residues. The germline gives CDR1 SGHVS, CDR2 FNYEAQ. The V and J ends lost 3 bases and 2 bases respectively, with 12 bases between them. The CDR3 loop is CASSFFLGSTDTQYF. The CDR3 DNA reads as TGTGCCAGCAGCTTCTTCCTGGGATCCACAGATACGCAGTATTTT.

This clonotype was detected many times. The chain combines TRBV28 with TRBJ2-3; D is ambiguous. Trimming stripped 5 bases from V and 2 bases from J, with 14 bases between. There are 15 residues in the CDR3. Germline V CDR1 and CDR2: MDHEN, SYDVKM. The CDR3 coding sequence is TGTGCCAGCAGTCCCTCGTTGAGGCCCACAGATACGCAGTATTTT. This encodes CASSPSLRPTDTQYF.

Remarks on this clonotype: It may be a read error: a sequence one base away is much more abundant. The V gene is TRBV6-1, the J gene TRBJ1-4; D perhaps matches TRBD1 (5 bases). The germline V gene encodes CDR1 MNHNS and CDR2 SASEGT. The CDR3 totals 18 residues. The CDR3 nucleotides are TGTGCCAGCAGTACCCCCCAGGGCAGAGCCCTGTTTAATGAAGAACTGTTTTTT. It translates to CASSTPQGRALFNEELFF.

This clonotype was detected many times. This chain uses TRBV3-1 with TRBJ1-1, with D unclear. Trimming removed 4 bases at V and 6 bases at J, with 12 bases between. The germline gives CDR1 LGHDT, CDR2 YNNKEL (reference sequence). The CDR3 has 13 amino acids. The CDR3 DNA sequence: TGTGCCAGCAGCCCACCCGACTGGGCTGAAGCTTTCTTT. It codes for CASSPPDWAEAFF.

V is TRBV9 and J is TRBJ1-2; D possibly corresponds to TRBD1 (6 bases). The CDR3 runs 13 residues. The ends were cut back, 6 bases at V and 5 bases at J, with 14 bases in the middle. CDR1 is SGDLS, CDR2 YYNGEE, per germline. The CDR3 region is CASNPSGTYGYTF. CDR3 coding DNA: TGTGCCAGCAACCCAAGTGGGACATATGGCTACACCTTC. The entire variable domain, with the rest obtained from reference TRBV9 and TRBJ1-2, is as follows: DSGVTQTPKHLITATGQRVTLRCSPRSGDLSVYWYQQSLDQGLQFLIQYYNGEERAKGNILERFSAQQFPDLHSELNLSSLELGDSALYFCASNPSGTYGYTFGSGTRLTVV.

This clonotype was found many times. The chain is built from TRBV30 and TRBJ1-5; D is unclear. Germline-derived CDR1 and CDR2 are GTSNPN and SVGIG (reference sequence). With 2 bases removed from V and 6 bases from J, the gap between germline ends came to 11 bases. The CDR3 contains 13 residues. The CDR3 sequence is CAWSIGSGQPQHF. CDR3 DNA: TGTGCCTGGAGTATAGGGAGCGGTCAGCCCCAGCATTTT.

The chain uses TRBV6-1 and TRBJ2-1; the match to TRBD2 covers 13 bases. CDR1 and CDR2 (germline): MNHNS, SASEGT. V lost 3 bases and J lost 9; bases outside the gene matches: 11. The CDR3 is 17 amino acids. The CDR3 loop reads CASSEMGGTSGMGEQFF. CDR3 nucleotide sequence: TGTGCCAGCAGTGAGATGGGGGGGACTAGCGGGATGGGTGAGCAGTTCTTC.

This clonotype was counted many times. This chain uses TRBV28 with TRBJ1-1; D remains unclear. Germline V gene data show CDR1 as MDHEN and CDR2 as SYDVKM. The V end lost 3 bases, the J end lost 0 bases, and 11 bases lay between the germline ends. There are 15 residues in the CDR3. CDR3: CASSFPTILNTEAFF. The CDR3 coding sequence is TGTGCCAGCAGTTTCCCGACCATACTGAACACTGAAGCTTTCTTT.

This clonotype has a single count. The CDR3 here is CASSFPSGGGVTTDTQYF. DNA of the CDR3: TGTGCCAGCAGTTTTCCTAGCGGGGGGGGGGTTACGACAGATACGCAGTATTTT. This chain uses TRBV28 with TRBJ2-3; 12 bases line up with TRBD2. V shed 3 bases and J 3 bases; nucleotides not matched to a gene: 10. This CDR3 has 18 residues. Germline assignment: CDR1 MDHEN and CDR2 SYDVKM. Looking up the rest from reference TRBV28 and TRBJ2-3 gives the full variable domain: DVKVTQSSRYLVKRTGEKVFLECVQDMDHENMFWYRQDPGLGLRLIYFSYDVKMKEKGDIPEGYSVSREKKERFSLILESASTNQTSMYLCASSFPSGGGVTTDTQYFGPGTRLTVL.

This rearrangement joins TRBV7-9 to TRBJ1-4, with D tentatively TRBD1 (6 bases). The V gene lost 3 bases and the J gene lost 4 bases, with 12 bases spanning the gap. Germline CDR1 and CDR2: SEHNR and FQNEAQ (reference sequence). The CDR3 has 15 amino acids. The CDR3: CASSFSTGHNEKLFF. DNA for the CDR3: TGTGCCAGCAGCTTTTCGACGGGACATAATGAAAAACTGTTTTTT.

This clonotype was seen many times. CDR3 protein: CASSSSGEGYTF. The DNA for the CDR3 is TGTGCCAGCAGCTCCTCTGGGGAAGGCTACACCTTC. The chain links TRBV7-2 to TRBJ1-2; D gene ambiguous. The germline CDR1 and CDR2 sequences are SGHTA and FQGNSA. V was clipped by 4 bases and J by 8 bases, with 11 bases between them. The CDR3 runs 12 residues.

This clonotype was observed many times. V gene TRBV24-1 combines with J gene TRBJ2-1; TRBD2 agrees at 13 bases. The germline V gene encodes CDR1 KGHDR and CDR2 SFDVKD. CDR3 length equals 17 residues. V lost 4 bases, J lost 7 bases, and 9 bases stayed unmatched. The CDR3 nucleotides read TGTGCCACCAGTGACCGACGGACTAGCGGGAGCGGTAATGAGCAGTTCTTC. This codes for CATSDRRTSGSGNEQFF.

This clonotype has a handful of counts. The chain has TRBV28 and TRBJ1-2; 7 bases are a match to TRBD1. V lost 11 bases and J lost 4; bases outside the gene matches: 10. The CDR3 spans 13 residues. The germline V gene has CDR1 MDHEN and CDR2 SYDVKM. In nucleotides, the CDR3 is TGTGCCGGACGACAGGGAGAGAGCTATGGCTACACCTTC. Translated, it gives CAGRQGESYGYTF.